Listed here are 24 T cell receptor beta chains from one sample, sequenced in a study of post-analysis software for immune sequencing data. Findings and caveats of the study: When patients were compared with controls, about five TRBV segments were more frequent, TRBV5-6, TRBV5-1 and TRBV20-1 among them.

Unique molecular identifiers were present in the TCR beta cDNA libraries. TCRdb re-derived calls from the PCR reads in MiXCR, one entry per CDR3 protein. The table lists 820,000 or so distinct CDR3 sequences, roughly half of them singletons. No cognate antigen is known for these TCRs. Sequences were obtained from blood. These TCRs come from a girl aged 5-17 years with multiple sclerosis.

CDR3 amino acids: CASSFERGGTETQYF. The CDR3 region has the DNA TGCGCCAGCAGCTTCGAGCGGGGGGGCACAGAGACCCAGTACTTC. This chain connects TRBV5-1 to TRBJ2-5; 10 bases align to TRBD2. The J segment lost 4 bases and the V segment lost 2 bases, leaving 5 bases of the junction unmatched. CDR1 and CDR2 (germline): SGHRS, YFSETQ. The CDR3 extends over 15 amino acids.

This clonotype was picked up a small number of times. For the CDR3, the DNA is TGCAGCGTTGATGTCGGTCGGAAGGAGCAGTTCTTC. Protein product: CSVDVGRKEQFF. The chain joins TRBV29-1 to TRBJ2-1; D ambiguous. Trimming left V 3 bases short and J 10 bases short, with 13 bases between. Looked up from germline, CDR1 is SQVTM and CDR2 is ANQGSEA. This CDR3 has 12 amino acids.

This clonotype was detected only a few times. J is TRBJ2-6 and V is TRBV29-1, with 10 bases that match TRBD1. CDR3 length equals 18 residues. The junction had 12 bases not matched to a gene; V was cut back by 4 bases and J by 3 bases. Germline values: CDR1 SQVTM, CDR2 ANQGSEA. CDR3 nucleotide sequence: TGCAGCGTTGGGCTGCGGGACAGGGGACTGCTTGGGGCCAACGTCCTGACTTTC. Amino acid sequence: CSVGLRDRGLLGANVLTF.

The chain couples TRBV11-2 to TRBJ1-4, with D perhaps matching TRBD1 (5 bases). V lost 3 bases and J 0 bases, leaving 11 bases between the germline ends. Germline V CDR1 and CDR2: SGHAT, FQNNGV. The CDR3 covers 16 residues. The chain's CDR3 is CASSLVGGATNEKLFF. Here the CDR3 DNA reads TGTGCCAGCAGCTTGGTGGGGGGTGCAACTAATGAAAAACTGTTTTTT.

This sequence joins TRBV27 and TRBJ2-5, with 8 nucleotides matching TRBD2. Matching the DNA end better, TRBJ2-7 makes the J call doubtful. CDR3 length equals 16 residues. From germline, CDR1 is MNHEY and CDR2 SMNVEV (reference sequence). The CDR3 DNA reads TGTGCCAGCAGCTTGTATGATAGCGGGATTGGGTCCGAGCAGTACTTC. Encoded protein: CASSLYDSGIGSEQYF.

This chain uses TRBV20-1 with TRBJ2-5, with D perhaps being TRBD1 or TRBD2 (6 bases each). The CDR3 is 14 residues long. V gave up 5 bases and J gave up 2 bases, with 15 bases separating them. Germline V CDR1 and CDR2: DFQATT, SNEGSKA (reference sequence). The CDR3 DNA follows: TGCAGTGCTTGTTGGGGGGCCCAACAAGAGACCCAGTACTTC. Its translation: CSACWGAQQETQYF.

In its sample, this clonotype was seen a few times. The chain recombines TRBV6-5 with TRBJ1-2; weak D call: TRBD1 (6 bases). Germline CDR1 MNHEY, CDR2 SVGAGI. This CDR3 region has 14 residues. The V gene lost 6 bases and the J gene lost 2 bases, with 13 bases spanning the gap. CDR3 nucleotides: TGTGCCAGCAGGGGGAGGGGGTCCAACTATGGCTACACCTTC. Its translation: CASRGRGSNYGYTF.

V gene TRBV10-3 combines with J gene TRBJ2-1, with D possibly TRBD2 on 5 matching bases. Trimming took 2 bases from V and 6 from J, leaving 14 bases between them. Germline CDR1 reads ENHRY; CDR2 reads SYGVKD. This CDR3 has 15 residues. CDR3 sequence: CAISEGTGGPNEQFF. CDR3 nucleotide sequence: TGTGCCATCAGTGAGGGTACGGGCGGGCCCAATGAGCAGTTCTTC.

This chain joins TRBV29-1 and TRBJ2-1; 8 bases match TRBD2. The CDR3 loop spans 16 amino acids. CDR1 is SQVTM, CDR2 ANQGSEA, per germline. This CDR3 is CGAGGGVRTSSNEQFF. The CDR3 region has the DNA TGCGGCGCCGGAGGAGGGGTCCGGACTAGCAGCAATGAGCAGTTCTTC.

This clonotype came up once. This chain joins TRBV29-1 and TRBJ2-1, with 9 nucleotides matching TRBD2. CDR3 length: 14 amino acids. The germline V gene encodes CDR1 SQVTM and CDR2 ANQGSEA. CDR3 loop: CSGKVSGGRNEQFF. For the CDR3, the DNA is TGCAGTGGAAAGGTCAGCGGGGGGCGGAATGAGCAGTTCTTC.

V and J are TRBV9 and TRBJ2-7; tentatively, D is TRBD1 (6 bases). Trimming took 3 bases from V and 1 from J, leaving 14 bases between them. Germline V gene lookup returns CDR1 SGDLS and CDR2 YYNGEE. The CDR3 contains 15 residues. CDR3 in DNA: TGTGCCAGCAGCGAAAATTGGGACATATCCTACGAGCAGTACTTC. Its translation is CASSENWDISYEQYF.

This chain uses TRBV10-2 with TRBJ2-7; 10 bases are a match to TRBD1. The V gene's germline CDR1 is WSHSY and CDR2 SAAADI. The junction had 10 bases not matched to a gene; V was cut back by 5 bases and J by 9 bases. The CDR3 is 14 amino acids. DNA for the CDR3: TGCGCCAGCAGTCAAGGGGGACAGGGGAGGGGGCAGTACTTC. Protein product: CASSQGGQGRGQYF.

A few counts support this clonotype. The chain carries TRBV20-1 and TRBJ2-7; possibly TRBD2 for D (6 bases). CDR1 is DFQATT, CDR2 SNEGSKA, per germline (reference sequence). V was shortened by 3 bases and J by 3 bases, with 15 bases between the two germline ends. The CDR3 covers 14 residues. The CDR3 bases are TGCAGTGCTAGTCACCCGGGGGAGAGCTACGAGCAGTACTTC. Translated: CSASHPGESYEQYF.

In its sample, this clonotype was seen a few times. DNA of the CDR3: TGCAGCGTCGGCTCGGACAGCAGCTCTAACAATGAGCAGTTCTTC. Its protein product is CSVGSDSSSNNEQFF. V gene TRBV29-1 combines with J gene TRBJ2-1; D perhaps matches TRBD1 (6 bases). V was cut by 6 bases and J by 5 bases, with 20 bases left in between. Germline V lookup: CDR1 SQVTM, CDR2 ANQGSEA. The CDR3 contains 15 residues.

This clonotype came up a few times. The rearrangement joins TRBV5-1 to TRBJ2-1; 12 bases match TRBD1. The ends lost 0 bases at V and 8 bases at J; junction bases unmatched: 6. CDR1 SGHRS and CDR2 YFSETQ come from the germline V gene. This CDR3 has 16 amino acids. DNA of the CDR3: TGCGCCAGCAGCTTGGTCGGGACAGGGGGCCTCGATGAGCAGTTCTTC. The encoded protein is CASSLVGTGGLDEQFF.

The V gene is TRBV6-2 or TRBV6-3, the J gene TRBJ2-7; D unclear. The CDR3 contains 11 residues. The ends were cut back, 0 bases at V and 6 bases at J, with 3 bases in the middle. Looked up from germline, CDR1 is MNHEY and CDR2 is SVGEGT. The CDR3: CASSYSFEQYF. The DNA for the CDR3 is TGTGCCAGCAGTTACTCGTTCGAGCAGTACTTC.

The chain carries TRBV25-1 and TRBJ2-3, with TRBD2 identical over 7 bases. The V segment lost 7 bases and the J segment 9 bases; nucleotides outside the gene matches: 7. Germline CDR1 is MGHDK and CDR2 is SYGVNS. There are 12 residues in the CDR3. CDR3 amino acids: CASTSMGGTQYF. In DNA, the CDR3 is TGTGCCAGCACCTCTATGGGGGGGACGCAGTATTTT.

J is TRBJ2-5 and V is TRBV20-1, with D uncertain. The CDR3 contains 12 residues. V dropped 3 bases and J dropped 5 bases, with 10 bases sitting between them. Germline V gene lookup returns CDR1 DFQATT and CDR2 SNEGSKA (reference sequence). This CDR3 reads CSASFAVETQYF. CDR3 DNA sequence: TGCAGTGCTAGTTTCGCTGTCGAGACCCAGTACTTC.

The V gene is TRBV7-8, the J gene TRBJ2-3; tentatively, D is TRBD1 (5 bases). Germline V gene sequence: CDR1 SGHVS, CDR2 FQNEAQ. The CDR3 totals 18 residues. The germline V and J ends were trimmed by 2 bases and 1 base, with 19 bases remaining between them. The CDR3 is CASSLLSRAPPGTDTQYF. The CDR3 coding sequence is TGTGCCAGCAGCTTACTTAGCAGGGCCCCCCCCGGCACAGATACGCAGTATTTT.

A few counts support this clonotype. The chain is built from TRBV5-6 and TRBJ1-6; 12 nucleotides match TRBD1. In germline, CDR1 is SGHDT, CDR2 YYEEEE. The length of the CDR3 is 20 residues. V dropped 0 bases and J dropped 7; count of bases not matched to a gene: 14. The CDR3 reads CASSLVASGTGGSRNSPLHF. The DNA for the CDR3 is TGTGCCAGCAGCTTGGTTGCTTCGGGGACAGGGGGCTCAAGGAATTCACCCCTCCACTTT.

CDR3 amino acids: CASSKFAGTGVNYGYTF. DNA of the CDR3: TGTGCCAGCAGCAAATTTGCCGGGACAGGGGTGAACTATGGCTACACCTTC. The chain combines TRBV7-9 with TRBJ1-2, with TRBD1 identical over 10 bases. The V and J ends lost 5 bases and 2 bases, in that order; junction bases with no gene match: 11. The CDR3 runs to 17 residues. Germline CDR1 SEHNR, CDR2 FQNEAQ (reference sequence).

The J gene is TRBJ1-5, the V gene TRBV29-1; D gene unclear. Deletions cut 1 base from V and 4 bases from J, with 11 bases between. Germline V gives CDR1 SQVTM, CDR2 ANQGSEA. The CDR3 length is 14 residues. The CDR3 DNA reads TGCAGCGTTGAAGTGGCGTCGGGAAATCAGCCCCAGCATTTT. It is translated as CSVEVASGNQPQHF.

V usage is TRBV5-1 and J usage is TRBJ2-7, with D perhaps matching TRBD1 or TRBD2 (6 bases each). V was clipped by 3 bases and J by 2 bases, with 15 bases between them. Germline V lookup: CDR1 SGHRS, CDR2 YFSETQ. The CDR3 is 15 amino acids. DNA of the CDR3: TGCGCCAGCAGCTCCGGAGGAGGGGGAACCTACGAGCAGTACTTC. Amino acid sequence: CASSSGGGGTYEQYF.

The sample holds a few counts of this clonotype. The chain combines TRBV5-5 with TRBJ1-2; D not certain. Deletions cut 3 bases from V and 4 bases from J, with 7 bases between. This CDR3 spans 12 amino acids. Germline V lookup: CDR1 SGHKS, CDR2 YYEKEE (reference sequence). The CDR3 spells CASSYSLYGYTF. The CDR3 DNA sequence: TGTGCCAGCAGCTACAGCCTCTATGGCTACACCTTC.